These 5 T cell receptor beta chains were all obtained from the same sample, sequenced in a study of blood T cell repertoires in COVID-19 (dated by TCRdb to 2019 to 2021). Libraries came from the immunoSEQ multiplex PCR assay. The immuneACCESS repertoire file appears here via TCRdb, limited to in-frame rearrangements. These files lack a portion of the clones; in checked studies, under half of the deficit traces to unresolved V genes, and the cause of the others is not known. Present in this sample are about 140,000 clones, approximately 80% of which were seen just once. Approximately 9% of the sample is held by the ten biggest clonotypes. Sequences were obtained from peripheral blood. The receptors here all came from a woman older than 75 in a cohort sampled during active or convalescent COVID-19.

This chain joins TRBV5-4 and TRBJ2-3, with D perhaps TRBD1 (6 bases). CDR3 size: 15 residues. The germline gives CDR1 SGHNT, CDR2 YYREEE (reference sequence). The V gene lost 2 bases and the J gene lost 1 base, with 11 bases spanning the gap. CDR3 DNA: TGTGCCAGCAGCTTCCCAGGGGTTCGCACAGATACGCAGTATTTT. Amino acid sequence: CASSFPGVRTDTQYF.

The chain links TRBV27 to TRBJ2-5; possibly TRBD1 for D (5 bases). The CDR3 covers 13 residues. From germline, CDR1 is MNHEY and CDR2 SMNVEV (reference sequence). V dropped 8 bases and J dropped 1 base, with 11 bases sitting between them. CDR3 bases: TGTGCCAGCGGTGGACACACCCAAGAGACCCAGTACTTC. Protein sequence: CASGGHTQETQYF.

The chain combines TRBV18 with TRBJ2-5; tentative D call: TRBD2 (6 bases). The germline CDR1 and CDR2 sequences are KGHSH and LQKENI. The CDR3 runs 14 residues. V was cut by 1 base and J by 3 bases, with 9 bases left in between. For the CDR3, the DNA is TGTGCCAGCTCACCACGCGGACTAAAAGAGACCCAGTACTTC. Translated, it gives CASSPRGLKETQYF.

J is TRBJ2-2 and V is TRBV6-2 or TRBV6-3, with 8 bases fitting TRBD2. Losses at the gene ends were 2 bases for V and 6 bases for J; bases not matched to a gene: 5. Germline V lookup: CDR1 MNHEY, CDR2 SVGEGT. The CDR3 loop spans 15 amino acids. The CDR3 bases are TGTGCCAGCAGTTACGACGGGGGGGCTTCCGGGGAGCTGTTTTTT. Translation gives CASSYDGGASGELFF.

The chain has TRBV4-2 and TRBJ2-1; 12 bases match TRBD2. The V segment lost 3 bases and the J segment 4 bases; nucleotides outside the gene matches: 4. This CDR3 region has 16 residues. Germline V gene sequence: CDR1 LGHNA, CDR2 YNFKEQ. CDR3 residues: CASSQETSGGYNEQFF. The CDR3 DNA reads as TGTGCCAGCAGCCAGGAGACTAGCGGGGGTTACAATGAGCAGTTCTTC.